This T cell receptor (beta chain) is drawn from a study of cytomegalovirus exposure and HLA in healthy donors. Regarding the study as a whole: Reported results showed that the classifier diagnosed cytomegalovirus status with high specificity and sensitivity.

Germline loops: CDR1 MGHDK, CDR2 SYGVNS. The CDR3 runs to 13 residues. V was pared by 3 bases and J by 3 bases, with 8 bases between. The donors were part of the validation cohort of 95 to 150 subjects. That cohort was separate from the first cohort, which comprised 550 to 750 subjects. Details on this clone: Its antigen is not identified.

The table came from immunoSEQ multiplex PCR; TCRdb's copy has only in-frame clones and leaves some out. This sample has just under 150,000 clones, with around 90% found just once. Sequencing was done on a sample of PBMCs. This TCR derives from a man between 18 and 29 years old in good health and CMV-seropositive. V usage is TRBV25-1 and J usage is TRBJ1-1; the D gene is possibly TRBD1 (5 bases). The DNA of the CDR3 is TGTGCCAGCAGTGACGGGGACTACACTGAAGCTTTCTTT. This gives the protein CASSDGDYTEAFF.